This TCR beta chain came from a study of T cell repertoires in cytomegalovirus infection. As for the study in general: The authors used CMV epitopes that were HLA-C-restricted (recently identified) and HLA-B-restricted (well studied). Through public TCR beta signatures, both CMV infection and matching HLA type were indicated.

Worth noting for this clonotype: What it binds is not known.

TCRdb reanalysed the reads using MiXCR and keeps one entry per CDR3 protein. This sample yields around 81,000 distinct CDR3 sequences, of which approximately 39% are seen a single time; approximately 95% belongs to the top ten. The CDR3 is 17 amino acids. Losses at the gene ends were 4 bases for V and 7 bases for J; bases not matched to a gene: 14. Germline values: CDR1 MDHEN, CDR2 SYDVKM. Study findings and constraints: HLA-C-restricted, CMV-specific TCR beta clonotypes were dominant ex vivo.

Sequencing used CD8+ T cells from cultured PBMCs, obtained from culture after CMV antigen stimulation. The TCR comes from a human donor in good health (CMV status not recorded). Some clones in this sample may be carry-over from other donors' samples. This rearrangement joins TRBV28 to TRBJ2-1, with 9 bases matching TRBD2. CDR3 nucleotides: TGTGCCAGCAGTTCCCGGCCTAGGCGGGGGGGCAGAAATGAGCAGTTCTTC. It yields the protein CASSSRPRRGGRNEQFF.